Below, 18 T cell receptor beta chains from the same sample are listed, as sequenced in a study of T cell repertoires in cytomegalovirus infection. What these receptors recognize is not known. Via MiXCR, TCRdb re-called the reads, giving one row per CDR3 protein. Of about 830,000 distinct CDR3 sequences detected, approximately 32% appear once; the ten largest clones hold over 10%. The sample was cultured CD8+ T cells from PBMCs, taken from culture after CMV antigen stimulation. The receptors stem from a human donor in good health (CMV status not recorded). Some clones in this sample may be carry-over from other donors' samples.

The DNA of the CDR3 is TGTGCCAGCACTCTGGTCGTTATGAGGTCAGGCGGTCATGGCTACACCTTC. This translates into CASTLVVMRSGGHGYTF. The gene calls are TRBV7-9 and TRBJ1-2; D call uncertain. V lost 7 bases and J 6 bases, leaving 27 bases between the germline ends. This CDR3 contains 17 residues. CDR1 is SEHNR and CDR2 is FQNEAQ in the germline V gene (reference sequence).

This clonotype was counted between two and nine times. The rearrangement joins TRBV25-1 to TRBJ1-2, with D uncertain. Germline V gene sequence: CDR1 MGHDK, CDR2 SYGVNS. The CDR3 contains 15 residues. V was trimmed by 1 base and J by 4 bases, leaving 13 bases between them. CDR3 amino acids: CASSESGQELYGYTF. The CDR3 region has the DNA TGTGCCAGCAGTGAATCTGGGCAGGAACTCTATGGCTACACCTTC.

This clonotype appeared a few times. The rearrangement uses TRBV2 and TRBJ2-3; D is undetermined. The CDR3 has 15 amino acids. Trimming left V 8 bases short and J 0 bases short, with 15 bases between. CDR1 is SNHLY and CDR2 is FYNNEI in the germline V gene. CDR3 loop: CASPIRWASTDTQYF. The CDR3 bases are TGTGCCAGCCCCATTCGGTGGGCTAGCACAGATACGCAGTATTTT.

The gene calls are TRBV4-1 and TRBJ2-2; D is unclear. V lost 4 bases and J 7 bases, leaving 16 bases between the germline ends. CDR3 length equals 15 residues. Germline loops: CDR1 MGHRA, CDR2 YSYEKL. The CDR3 here is CASSPRHGDGGELFF. CDR3 in DNA: TGCGCCAGCAGCCCAAGACATGGGGATGGCGGGGAGCTGTTTTTT.

The rearrangement links TRBV27 to TRBJ1-1; D gene ambiguous. Germline V CDR1 and CDR2: MNHEY, SMNVEV (reference sequence). CDR3 size: 11 residues. V dropped 11 bases and J dropped 2 bases, with 9 bases sitting between them. The DNA of the CDR3 is TGTGCCGTCAGGCGTAACACTGAAGCTTTCTTT. It codes for CAVRRNTEAFF.

The rearrangement joins TRBV7-3 to TRBJ2-1, with TRBD1 matching over 8 bases. The germline CDR1 and CDR2 sequences are SGHTA and FQGTGA. Trimming at V came to 3 bases and at J to 0 bases, leaving 13 bases not matched to a gene. The CDR3 runs 19 residues. CDR3: CASSFTGTGLLSSYNEQFF. CDR3 nucleotides: TGTGCCAGCAGCTTCACCGGGACAGGTCTATTAAGCTCCTACAATGAGCAGTTCTTC.

The chain has TRBV5-1 and TRBJ2-7; 9 bases line up with TRBD1. Per the germline V gene, CDR1 is SGHRS and CDR2 is YFSETQ. This CDR3 comprises 17 residues. The V and J ends lost 0 bases and 5 bases, in that order; junction bases with no gene match: 12. Written as DNA, the CDR3 is TGCGCCAGCAGCTTGGGTCAGACCGGGACAGGGCTTGACGAGCAGTACTTC. It codes for CASSLGQTGTGLDEQYF.

This rearrangement joins TRBV7-9 to TRBJ2-7; possibly TRBD1 for D (5 bases). Trimming shortened V by 5 bases and J by 1 base, and 18 bases separated the two germline ends. This CDR3 is 16 amino acids long. The germline CDR1 and CDR2 sequences are SEHNR and FQNEAQ (reference sequence). CDR3 in DNA: TGTGCCAGCAGCCCCCGATCAGGGCCTCAGTCCTACGAGCAGTACTTC. It encodes CASSPRSGPQSYEQYF.

The chain joins TRBV14 to TRBJ1-5, with D hard to call. V was clipped by 6 bases and J by 0 bases, with 21 bases between them. CDR3 length: 18 residues. Germline loops: CDR1 SGHDN, CDR2 FVKESK. DNA for the CDR3: TGTGCCAGCAGTCCCCTAGTTCCCCGACCCTATAGCAATCAGCCCCAGCATTTT. Translation gives CASSPLVPRPYSNQPQHF. The whole variable domain, remainder taken from reference TRBV14 and TRBJ1-5, is EAGVTQFPSHSVIEKGQTVTLRCDPISGHDNLYWYRRVMGKEIKFLLHFVKESKQDESGMPNNRFLAERTGGTYSTLKVQPAELEDSGVYFCASSPLVPRPYSNQPQHFGDGTRLSIL.

With regard to this clonotype: At one of its ends the junction is not consistent with the germline gene, which may arise from a read error. The chain employs TRBV28 and TRBJ2-1; TRBD2 might be the D (5 bases). There are 13 residues in the CDR3. CDR1 and CDR2 from the germline V gene are MDHEN and SYDVKM. The CDR3 sequence is CASSPKNGLERFF. In DNA, the CDR3 is TGTGCCAGCAGCCCCAAAAACGGACTCGAGCGGTTCTTC.

This clonotype has a handful of counts. The genes are TRBV7-8 and TRBJ1-5; D perhaps matches TRBD1 (5 bases). CDR1 is SGHVS, CDR2 FQNEAQ, per germline. Trimming took off 3 bases at V and 0 bases at J, with 12 bases between the two ends. CDR3 length equals 16 residues. The CDR3 DNA is TGTGCCAGCAGCTTGTCGACAGACTATAGCAATCAGCCCCAGCATTTT. Encoded protein: CASSLSTDYSNQPQHF.

In this sample, this clonotype turned up a few times. The J gene is TRBJ1-2, the V gene TRBV7-6; D remains ambiguous. Trimming cost V 3 bases and J 5 bases, with 10 bases left between them. CDR1 and CDR2 from the germline V gene are SGHVS and FNYEAQ. The CDR3 runs 13 residues. CDR3 in amino acids: CASSFGVFYGYTF. Here the CDR3 DNA reads TGTGCCAGCAGCTTCGGGGTCTTTTATGGCTACACCTTC.

Points on this clonotype: A much larger clonotype is one base distant, so this may be a read error. The V and J genes are TRBV7-8 and TRBJ2-3; tentative D call: TRBD2 (6 bases). The CDR3 has 14 amino acids. Germline CDR1 and CDR2: SGHVS and FQNEAQ. The CDR3 protein is CVSSLTGVTDTQYF. In DNA form, the CDR3 reads TGTGTCAGCAGCTTAACGGGGGTCACAGATACGCAGTATTTT. The whole variable domain, filled in from reference TRBV7-8 and TRBJ2-3, reads GAGVSQSPRYKVAKRGQDVALRCDPISGHVSLFWYQQALGQGPEFLTYFQNEAQLDKSGLPSDRFFAERPEGSVSTLKIQRTQQEDSAVYLCVSSLTGVTDTQYFGPGTRLTVL.

V is TRBV20-1 and J is TRBJ2-1; D is uncertain. The germline CDR1 and CDR2 sequences are DFQATT and SNEGSKA (reference sequence). The CDR3 is 13 amino acids. This CDR3 reads CSTTSWTADEQFF. DNA of the CDR3: TGCAGCACAACTTCCTGGACCGCGGATGAGCAGTTCTTC.

This clonotype has more than one count but fewer than ten. The rearrangement uses TRBV6-2 or TRBV6-3 and TRBJ2-2; 8 positions agree with TRBD1. The germline V gene encodes CDR1 MNHEY and CDR2 SVGEGT. The CDR3 has 17 amino acids. The V segment lost 7 bases and the J segment 5 bases; nucleotides outside the gene matches: 15. The CDR3 DNA follows: TGTGCCAGCAACTCCCGCCCCGGACAGGGCTTAACCGGGGAGCTGTTTTTT. Its protein is CASNSRPGQGLTGELFF.

This sequence joins TRBV4-3 and TRBJ2-1; D might be TRBD2 (5 bases). This CDR3 spans 15 amino acids. The V gene's germline CDR1 is LGHNA and CDR2 YSLEER. Trimming took off 0 bases at V and 4 bases at J, with 10 bases between the two ends. The CDR3: CASSQDGNNYNEQFF. The CDR3 DNA reads TGCGCCAGCAGCCAAGACGGGAATAATTACAATGAGCAGTTCTTC.

This sequence joins TRBV7-9 and TRBJ1-5; no clear D gene. This CDR3 region has 13 residues. V was pared by 5 bases and J by 6 bases, with 11 bases between. The germline V gene has CDR1 SEHNR and CDR2 FQNEAQ (reference sequence). CDR3 protein: CASSASLGQPQHF. CDR3 DNA sequence: TGTGCCAGCAGCGCGTCCCTGGGTCAGCCCCAGCATTTT.

J is TRBJ2-3 and V is TRBV29-1, with D maybe TRBD1 (6 bases). V was cut by 8 bases and J by 1 base, with 19 bases left in between. Germline lookup yields CDR1 SQVTM and CDR2 ANQGSEA. The CDR3 length is 15 residues. This CDR3 reads CSLSVRGYGTDTQYF. CDR3 in DNA: TGCAGCCTCTCAGTGAGGGGGTATGGCACAGATACGCAGTATTTT.